The 10 T cell receptor beta chains below all came from one sample that was sequenced in a study of blood T cell repertoires in COVID-19. The table came from immunoSEQ multiplex PCR; TCRdb's copy has only in-frame clones and leaves some out. Of about 24,000 clones listed, 55% to 85% are singletons. Sample: peripheral blood. The receptors originated from a woman aged 80 or over with acute or convalescent COVID-19.

V and J are TRBV5-1 and TRBJ1-1; no clear D gene. Trimming cost V 5 bases and J 0 bases, with 14 bases left between them. CDR1 and CDR2 (germline): SGHRS, YFSETQ. CDR3 length: 15 amino acids. CDR3 in amino acids: CASRSIALLNTEAFF. In DNA, the CDR3 is TGCGCCAGCAGGTCTATCGCCTTATTGAACACTGAAGCTTTCTTT. Full variable domain (remainder filled in from reference TRBV5-1 and TRBJ1-1): KAGVTQTPRYLIKTRGQQVTLSCSPISGHRSVSWYQQTPGQGLQFLFEYFSETQRNKGNFPGRFSGRQFSNSRSEMNVSTLELGDSALYLCASRSIALLNTEAFFGQGTRLTVV.

The chain joins TRBV9 to TRBJ1-2; no reliable D call. Trimming took off 2 bases at V and 2 bases at J, with 10 bases between the two ends. In germline, CDR1 is SGDLS, CDR2 YYNGEE. The CDR3 loop spans 14 amino acids. CDR3 in amino acids: CASSVDYENYGYTF. The CDR3 coding sequence is TGTGCCAGCAGCGTGGACTATGAAAACTATGGCTACACCTTC.

The chain uses TRBV4-1 and TRBJ1-5; 7 bases match TRBD1. Germline CDR1 is MGHRA and CDR2 is YSYEKL. V gave up 2 bases and J gave up 4 bases; unmatched junction bases: 2. The CDR3 covers 14 residues. The CDR3 sequence is CASSQTGVNQPQHF. The CDR3 nucleotides read TGCGCCAGCAGCCAAACAGGGGTTAATCAGCCCCAGCATTTT.

This clone has a single count. The V gene is TRBV18, the J gene TRBJ2-7; D call uncertain. V lost 2 bases and J lost 1, with 3 bases in between. Germline loops: CDR1 KGHSH, CDR2 LQKENI. The CDR3 has 12 residues. The CDR3 DNA reads TGTGCCAGCTCACCAGAGTCCTACGAGCAGTACTTC. Its translation is CASSPESYEQYF.

This chain links TRBV6-5 with TRBJ1-3; the D is unclear. The CDR3 has 15 residues. Deletions cut 8 bases from V and 9 bases from J, with 23 bases between. CDR1 and CDR2 (germline): MNHEY, SVGAGI. This CDR3 reads CASASSPARSGTIYF. The CDR3 nucleotides are TGTGCCAGCGCCAGCTCACCCGCTAGGAGTGGCACCATATATTTT.

This clone was counted only a few times. The rearrangement uses TRBV6-5 and TRBJ1-6; 7 positions match TRBD1. CDR1 and CDR2 from the germline V gene are MNHEY and SVGAGI. The CDR3 is made up of 15 amino acids. J was trimmed by 4 bases and V by 6 bases; bases with no gene match: 6. CDR3 sequence: CASSFRDSYNSPLHF. As DNA, the CDR3 is TGTGCCAGCAGCTTCCGGGACAGTTATAATTCACCCCTCCACTTT.

This chain links TRBV10-2 with TRBJ1-1; tentative D call: TRBD1 (5 bases). Germline lookup yields CDR1 WSHSY and CDR2 SAAADI. The CDR3 length is 16 residues. V lost 6 bases and J lost 0, with 17 bases in between. The CDR3: CASSVGQANMNTEAFF. CDR3 DNA: TGCGCCAGCAGCGTGGGGCAGGCGAACATGAACACTGAAGCTTTCTTT.

This rearrangement joins TRBV7-8 to TRBJ1-2; tentative D call: TRBD1 (5 bases). CDR1 is SGHVS and CDR2 is FQNEAQ in the germline V gene. This CDR3 comprises 14 residues. V was shortened by 0 bases and J by 8 bases, with 13 bases between the two germline ends. Here the CDR3 reads CASSLALQGSGYTF. CDR3 sequence (DNA): TGTGCCAGCAGCTTAGCGCTTCAGGGATCAGGCTACACCTTC.

The chain joins TRBV6-5 to TRBJ2-2; 12 bases align to TRBD2. CDR3 size: 16 residues. With V trimmed by 2 bases and J by 6 bases, 4 bases remained unmatched. The V gene's germline CDR1 is MNHEY and CDR2 SVGAGI. The CDR3 DNA sequence: TGTGCCAGCAGTTACAAACTAGCGGGGGGTCCCGGGGAGCTGTTTTTT. Translated, it gives CASSYKLAGGPGELFF.

The rearrangement links TRBV4-1 to TRBJ1-6; the match to TRBD1 covers 7 bases. This CDR3 has 14 amino acids. Germline CDR1 is MGHRA and CDR2 is YSYEKL. V lost 1 base to trimming and J lost 9 bases; unmatched junction nucleotides: 3. CDR3 bases: TGCGCCAGCAGCCAAGGACGACAGGGTTCACCCCTCCACTTT. It translates to CASSQGRQGSPLHF.